These T cell receptor beta chains were read from a single sample in a study of cytomegalovirus exposure and HLA in healthy donors. Repertoires were generated with immunoSEQ multiplex PCR, while TCRdb's copy carries only in-frame clones and drops some. Of roughly 100,000 clones detected, 75% to 85% appear once; the ten largest clones hold approximately 2%. Sequenced input: PBMCs. The receptors here all came from a man in his thirties or forties in good health and CMV-seronegative. Each CDR3 is given with its conserved first and last residue. A D gene is named only where the DNA matches it firmly. The size field is filled for only some rows; it gives once, few, many or a size class.

v_gene: TRBV5-1; d_gene: -; j_gene: TRBJ1-5; abundance: -; CDR3nt: TGCGCCAGCAGCCGTGAGGGTGGCAATCAGCCCCAGCATTTT; CDR3aa: CASSREGGNQPQHF
v_gene: TRBV5-1; d_gene: TRBD1; j_gene: TRBJ2-2; abundance: -; CDR3nt: TGCGCCAGCAGCTGGGGATTTGGACAGGGGTCTAACACCGGGGAGCTGTTTTTT; CDR3aa: CASSWGFGQGSNTGELFF
v_gene: TRBV7-2; d_gene: TRBD2; j_gene: TRBJ2-5; abundance: -; CDR3nt: TGTGCCAGCAGCTTAGTATCCGGGGGAGGGGAGACCCAGTACTTC; CDR3aa: CASSLVSGGGETQYF
v_gene: TRBV5-4; d_gene: TRBD1; j_gene: TRBJ1-6; abundance: -; CDR3nt: TGTGCCAGCAGCTTGGCACAGGGGGATTCACCCCTCCACTTT; CDR3aa: CASSLAQGDSPLHF
v_gene: TRBV27; d_gene: TRBD2; j_gene: TRBJ2-3; abundance: -; CDR3nt: TGTGCCAGCAGTTCGTCCGGGACTAGCGGGGGGGATACGCAGTATTTT; CDR3aa: CASSSSGTSGGDTQYF
v_gene: TRBV6-5; d_gene: -; j_gene: TRBJ1-4; abundance: -; CDR3nt: TGTGCCAGCAGCCCAGGGCCTGCAACTAATGAAAAACTGTTTTTT; CDR3aa: CASSPGPATNEKLFF
v_gene: TRBV4-3; d_gene: -; j_gene: TRBJ1-4; abundance: few; CDR3nt: TGCGCCAGCAGCCAAGCGGCGGGGGGGTTGGGTGAAAAACTGTTTTTT; CDR3aa: CASSQAAGGLGEKLFF
v_gene: TRBV19; d_gene: TRBD2; j_gene: TRBJ2-3; abundance: -; CDR3nt: TGTGCCAGTAGGGGGGAGGGGATCGGTACAGATACGCAGTATTTT; CDR3aa: CASRGEGIGTDTQYF
v_gene: TRBV5-4; d_gene: -; j_gene: TRBJ1-1; abundance: -; CDR3nt: TGTGCCAGCAGCCTGAAACAGGGAATGAACACTGAAGCTTTCTTT; CDR3aa: CASSLKQGMNTEAFF
v_gene: TRBV4-3; d_gene: -; j_gene: TRBJ2-7; abundance: -; CDR3nt: TGCGCCAGCAGCCAAGACGTTTGGGCAGGGGCCTCCTACGAGCAGTACTTC; CDR3aa: CASSQDVWAGASYEQYF
v_gene: TRBV27; d_gene: -; j_gene: TRBJ2-7; abundance: few; CDR3nt: TGTGCCAGCAGTTTAGCCCAGGGCGACGAGCAGTACTTC; CDR3aa: CASSLAQGDEQYF
v_gene: TRBV7-9; d_gene: TRBD2; j_gene: TRBJ2-7; abundance: -; CDR3nt: TGTGCCAGCAGCTTACGCTTAGCGGGAGAAGGAGAGCAGTACTTC; CDR3aa: CASSLRLAGEGEQYF
v_gene: TRBV19; d_gene: TRBD1; j_gene: TRBJ1-2; abundance: -; CDR3nt: TGTGCCAGTAGTCAGGGGGCGAGAGCTAACTATGGCTACACCTTC; CDR3aa: CASSQGARANYGYTF
v_gene: TRBV30; d_gene: -; j_gene: TRBJ1-3; abundance: -; CDR3nt: TGTGCCTGGGGAAGGGACACACTCTCTGGAAACACCATATATTTT; CDR3aa: CAWGRDTLSGNTIYF
v_gene: TRBV6-1; d_gene: TRBD2; j_gene: TRBJ2-5; abundance: -; CDR3nt: TGTGCCAGCAGTGAACTTCGGCTAGCGGGGGTGGGGGAGACCCAGTACTTC; CDR3aa: CASSELRLAGVGETQYF
v_gene: TRBV27; d_gene: TRBD2; j_gene: TRBJ2-7; abundance: -; CDR3nt: TGTGCCAGCAGCAGGAGCGGGAGAAGCTACGAGCAGTACTTC; CDR3aa: CASSRSGRSYEQYF
v_gene: TRBV14; d_gene: TRBD2; j_gene: TRBJ2-5; abundance: -; CDR3nt: TGTGCCAGCAGCCGCCTGGGACTAGCGGGAGTAGAGACCCAGTACTTC; CDR3aa: CASSRLGLAGVETQYF
v_gene: TRBV4-2; d_gene: -; j_gene: TRBJ1-4; abundance: -; CDR3nt: TGTGCCAGCAGCCCCGGCGGGGGGGGAAATGAAAAACTGTTTTTT; CDR3aa: CASSPGGGGNEKLFF
v_gene: TRBV5-1; d_gene: -; j_gene: TRBJ2-7; abundance: -; CDR3nt: TGCGCCAGCGGGCGAGGGCGGGACTTGGTATACGAGCAGTACTTC; CDR3aa: CASGRGRDLVYEQYF
v_gene: TRBV5-1; d_gene: TRBD2; j_gene: TRBJ2-1; abundance: once; CDR3nt: TGCGCCAGCAGCTCTCCGGGACTAGCGTTCTACAATGAGCAGTTCTTC; CDR3aa: CASSSPGLAFYNEQFF
v_gene: TRBV7-7; d_gene: TRBD2; j_gene: TRBJ2-3; abundance: -; CDR3nt: TGTGCCAGCAGCTTAGGCCTAGCGGATAGCACAGATACGCAGTATTTT; CDR3aa: CASSLGLADSTDTQYF
v_gene: TRBV6-1; d_gene: TRBD1; j_gene: TRBJ1-6; abundance: -; CDR3nt: TGTGCCAGCAGTGAACATGGGACAGGGGTCTCACCCCTCCACTTT; CDR3aa: CASSEHGTGVSPLHF
v_gene: TRBV5-1; d_gene: -; j_gene: TRBJ2-7; abundance: -; CDR3nt: TGCGCCAACGGAGGGGCTACCTACGAGCAGTACTTC; CDR3aa: CANGGATYEQYF
v_gene: TRBV18; d_gene: -; j_gene: TRBJ2-7; abundance: -; CDR3nt: TGTGCCAGCTCGACCCGGTCGGGGGAGGACGAGCAGTACTTC; CDR3aa: CASSTRSGEDEQYF
v_gene: TRBV6-5; d_gene: -; j_gene: TRBJ2-7; abundance: -; CDR3nt: TGTGCCAGCAGTTACCGCGACGTTGGAGGGGAGCAGTACTTC; CDR3aa: CASSYRDVGGEQYF
v_gene: TRBV7-2; d_gene: -; j_gene: TRBJ2-5; abundance: -; CDR3nt: TGTGCCAGCAGCGCTAGATCGGTAGAGACCCAGTACTTC; CDR3aa: CASSARSVETQYF
v_gene: TRBV7-9; d_gene: -; j_gene: TRBJ2-7; abundance: -; CDR3nt: TGTGCCAGCAGCCCCGCCTACGAGCAGTACTTC; CDR3aa: CASSPAYEQYF
v_gene: TRBV7-2; d_gene: -; j_gene: TRBJ1-2; abundance: -; CDR3nt: TGTGCCAGCAGCCCCCCGGTGGTCGACTATGGCTACACCTTC; CDR3aa: CASSPPVVDYGYTF
v_gene: TRBV6-1; d_gene: TRBD1; j_gene: TRBJ1-2; abundance: -; CDR3nt: TGTGCCAGCAGGGACCAGAGCAGGGGGAACTATGGCTACACCTTC; CDR3aa: CASRDQSRGNYGYTF
v_gene: TRBV29-1; d_gene: -; j_gene: TRBJ2-3; abundance: -; CDR3nt: TGCAGCGTTGAAGCCCCGGGTGGACTTATCACAGATACGCAGTATTTT; CDR3aa: CSVEAPGGLITDTQYF
v_gene: TRBV4-3; d_gene: -; j_gene: TRBJ2-3; abundance: -; CDR3nt: TGCGCCAGCAGCCCCCACCCGACAGGCACAGATACGCAGTATTTT; CDR3aa: CASSPHPTGTDTQYF
v_gene: TRBV19; d_gene: TRBD1; j_gene: TRBJ2-7; abundance: -; CDR3nt: TGTGCCAGTTCCTCCCTAACAGGGGTGGGCTTCTACGAGCAGTACTTC; CDR3aa: CASSSLTGVGFYEQYF
v_gene: TRBV12-2; d_gene: -; j_gene: TRBJ1-2; abundance: -; CDR3nt: TGTGCAAGTCGCTTAGACAGTAGGGACAGGGGCTATGGCTACACCTTC; CDR3aa: CASRLDSRDRGYGYTF
v_gene: TRBV28; d_gene: TRBD1; j_gene: TRBJ1-2; abundance: -; CDR3nt: TGTGCCAGCAGTTGGAACAGGGGGCCCAGCTACGGCTACACCTTC; CDR3aa: CASSWNRGPSYGYTF
v_gene: TRBV25-1; d_gene: TRBD2; j_gene: TRBJ2-1; abundance: -; CDR3nt: TGTGCCAGCAGTGACACTAGCGGGAAGGGAGATGAGCAGTTCTTC; CDR3aa: CASSDTSGKGDEQFF
v_gene: TRBV27; d_gene: -; j_gene: TRBJ1-5; abundance: once; CDR3nt: TGTGCCAGCAGTATCCGGACAGCTAGCAATCAGCCCCAGCATTTT; CDR3aa: CASSIRTASNQPQHF
v_gene: TRBV5-1; d_gene: -; j_gene: TRBJ1-2; abundance: -; CDR3nt: TGCGCCAGCAGCTTGGATACAGGGCCTAACTATGGCTACACCTTC; CDR3aa: CASSLDTGPNYGYTF
v_gene: TRBV7-2; d_gene: TRBD1; j_gene: TRBJ1-1; abundance: -; CDR3nt: TGTGCCAGCAGCTTAGTGACAGGGGGGGGTGGGAACACTGAAGCTTTCTTT; CDR3aa: CASSLVTGGGGNTEAFF
v_gene: TRBV6-5; d_gene: -; j_gene: TRBJ2-1; abundance: -; CDR3nt: TGTGCCAGCAGTTACCGAATTGACGGAGACAATGAGCAGTTCTTC; CDR3aa: CASSYRIDGDNEQFF
v_gene: TRBV4-2; d_gene: TRBD2; j_gene: TRBJ2-7; abundance: -; CDR3nt: TGTGCCAGCAGCCCGGGGGGAGGGTCCTACGAGCAGTACTTC; CDR3aa: CASSPGGGSYEQYF
v_gene: TRBV6-5; d_gene: -; j_gene: TRBJ1-1; abundance: few; CDR3nt: TGTGCCAGCAGCCCTATCAGGGGAATGAACACTGAAGCTTTCTTT; CDR3aa: CASSPIRGMNTEAFF
v_gene: TRBV10-3; d_gene: -; j_gene: TRBJ2-3; abundance: once; CDR3nt: TGTGCCAGCAGGGGGCGGGGGTTGTCAGATACGCAGTATTTT; CDR3aa: CASRGRGLSDTQYF
v_gene: TRBV4-3; d_gene: -; j_gene: TRBJ1-5; abundance: few; CDR3nt: TGCGCCAGCAGCCAAGATTGGGCAGCATCTCAGCCCCAGCATTTT; CDR3aa: CASSQDWAASQPQHF
v_gene: TRBV7-6; d_gene: TRBD2; j_gene: TRBJ2-3; abundance: -; CDR3nt: TGTGCCAGCAGCGCAGCGGGGGGGAGCACAGATACGCAGTATTTT; CDR3aa: CASSAAGGSTDTQYF
v_gene: TRBV6-6; d_gene: -; j_gene: TRBJ2-7; abundance: -; CDR3nt: TGTGCCAGCAGTTCCCAGGGGTCCTACGAGCAGTACTTC; CDR3aa: CASSSQGSYEQYF
v_gene: TRBV5-1; d_gene: -; j_gene: TRBJ2-3; abundance: -; CDR3nt: TGCGCCAGCAGCTCAGCAGGGGGGACAGATACGCAGTATTTT; CDR3aa: CASSSAGGTDTQYF
v_gene: TRBV7-3; d_gene: -; j_gene: TRBJ2-1; abundance: few; CDR3nt: TGTGCCAGCAGCTTATTAGGGGGGGGAGATGAGCAGTTCTTC; CDR3aa: CASSLLGGGDEQFF
v_gene: TRBV5-1; d_gene: TRBD2; j_gene: TRBJ2-1; abundance: once; CDR3nt: TGCGCCAGTTCACCTAGCGGGGAAAGTTACAATGAGCAGTTCTTC; CDR3aa: CASSPSGESYNEQFF
v_gene: TRBV27; d_gene: TRBD1; j_gene: TRBJ2-5; abundance: -; CDR3nt: TGTGCCAGCAGTTTCCCGAGACAGGGTTTTCAAGAGACCCAGTACTTC; CDR3aa: CASSFPRQGFQETQYF
v_gene: TRBV30; d_gene: TRBD1; j_gene: TRBJ1-1; abundance: -; CDR3nt: TGTGCCTGGACCCTGGGACAGGGGAAAACTGAAGCTTTCTTT; CDR3aa: CAWTLGQGKTEAFF
v_gene: TRBV19; d_gene: -; j_gene: TRBJ2-3; abundance: -; CDR3nt: TGTGCCAGTAGTATGGGCCTAGCTATAGATACGCAGTATTTT; CDR3aa: CASSMGLAIDTQYF
v_gene: TRBV18; d_gene: -; j_gene: TRBJ2-1; abundance: -; CDR3nt: TGTGCCAGCTCACTAATCACAGGGAATCGGGGTAATGAGCAGTTCTTC; CDR3aa: CASSLITGNRGNEQFF
v_gene: TRBV7-9; d_gene: -; j_gene: TRBJ2-1; abundance: -; CDR3nt: TGTGCCAGCAGCTCTACTCGGGTATTCTCATACAATGAGCAGTTCTTC; CDR3aa: CASSSTRVFSYNEQFF
v_gene: TRBV30; d_gene: TRBD1; j_gene: TRBJ1-4; abundance: -; CDR3nt: TGTGCCTGGAGACCGGGACAGACAAATGAAAAACTGTTTTTT; CDR3aa: CAWRPGQTNEKLFF
v_gene: TRBV6-1; d_gene: TRBD2; j_gene: TRBJ2-5; abundance: few; CDR3nt: TGTGCCAGCAGTGAACTAGCGGGAGGAGGGGAGACCCAGTACTTC; CDR3aa: CASSELAGGGETQYF
v_gene: TRBV5-6; d_gene: -; j_gene: TRBJ1-1; abundance: -; CDR3nt: TGTGCCAGCAGCTTGGAAGCCAACACTGAAGCTTTCTTT; CDR3aa: CASSLEANTEAFF
v_gene: TRBV4-3; d_gene: -; j_gene: TRBJ2-7; abundance: -; CDR3nt: TGCGCCAGCAGCCAAGGGCCCGGGACAACCTACGAGCAGTACTTC; CDR3aa: CASSQGPGTTYEQYF
v_gene: TRBV6-5; d_gene: TRBD1; j_gene: TRBJ2-5; abundance: once; CDR3nt: TGTGCCAGCAGTGACTGGACAGGCGGTGCCCAGTACTTC; CDR3aa: CASSDWTGGAQYF
v_gene: TRBV14; d_gene: TRBD2; j_gene: TRBJ2-7; abundance: -; CDR3nt: TGTGCCAGCAGCCTTGACAGGACTAGCGGGACCTACGAGCAGTACTTC; CDR3aa: CASSLDRTSGTYEQYF